This is a list of T cell receptor beta chains from one sample in a study of blood T cell repertoires in COVID-19. This table comes from immunoSEQ multiplex PCR, and its TCRdb copy is limited to in-frame clones, with some not included. The sample records 65,000 to 75,000 clones, approximately 78% being singletons. Sequencing was carried out using peripheral blood. The receptors originated from a man at least 80 years old with acute or convalescent COVID-19. The CDR3 runs from the conserved cysteine through the conserved F or W. D genes are given only for firm matches. Expanded clones are given a class, and other clones once, few, many or no size at all.

many,-,TRBJ2-1,TRBV23-1,CASSQSRTQERNEQFF,TGCGCCAGCAGTCAATCCCGTACACAGGAGAGGAATGAGCAGTTCTTC
-,-,TRBJ2-1,TRBV27,CASSNPRGSYNEQFF,TGTGCCAGCAGCAATCCCAGGGGTTCCTACAATGAGCAGTTCTTC
-,-,TRBJ2-1,TRBV9,CASRAGSYNEQFF,TGTGCCAGCAGGGCGGGCTCCTACAATGAGCAGTTCTTC
-,-,TRBJ2-5,TRBV25-1,CASTPFGRETQYF,TGTGCCAGCACCCCGTTCGGTCGGGAGACCCAGTACTTC
-,-,TRBJ1-2,TRBV21-1,CASSTSGGYTF,TGTGCCAGCAGCACGTCGGGTGGCTACACCTTC
many,-,TRBJ1-2,TRBV6-2/TRBV6-3,CASSTSRDRPGYTF,TGTGCCAGCAGCACCTCCCGGGATCGACCTGGCTACACCTTC
-,-,TRBJ1-1,TRBV9,CASSVAAGNTEAFF,TGTGCCAGCAGCGTAGCTGCAGGGAACACTGAAGCTTTCTTT
-,TRBD2,TRBJ2-7,TRBV4-2,CASSQRLAGALSYEQYF,TGTGCCAGCAGCCAGAGACTAGCGGGGGCGCTCTCCTACGAGCAGTACTTC
-,-,TRBJ1-6,TRBV2,CASSGSDSYNSPLHF,TGTGCCAGCAGTGGGAGTGACTCCTATAATTCACCCCTCCACTTT
-,-,TRBJ2-5,TRBV7-2,CASSAQGGETQYF,TGTGCCAGCAGCGCACAGGGTGGTGAGACCCAGTACTTC
-,-,TRBJ1-2,TRBV6-2/TRBV6-3,CASSFHVASGYTF,TGTGCCAGCAGTTTCCATGTGGCCTCTGGCTACACCTTC
-,TRBD1,TRBJ2-2,TRBV29-1,CSVGVGGANTGELFF,TGCAGCGTTGGGGTAGGGGGCGCGAACACCGGGGAGCTGTTTTTT
-,TRBD2,TRBJ2-5,TRBV4-2,CASSPVTSGGLRETQYF,TGTGCCAGCAGCCCAGTGACTAGCGGGGGCCTCCGGGAGACCCAGTACTTC
-,-,TRBJ2-5,TRBV28,CASRIGEVSETQYF,TGTGCCAGCAGGATCGGGGAGGTTTCGGAGACCCAGTACTTC
-,-,TRBJ2-7,TRBV4-3,CASSQVVGGSGGSAIEQYF,TGCGCCAGCAGCCAAGTCGTTGGAGGGTCTGGGGGTTCGGCCATCGAGCAGTACTTC
once,-,TRBJ1-6,TRBV24-1,CATSDRVDNSPLHF,TGTGCCACCAGTGATCGGGTTGATAATTCACCCCTCCACTTT